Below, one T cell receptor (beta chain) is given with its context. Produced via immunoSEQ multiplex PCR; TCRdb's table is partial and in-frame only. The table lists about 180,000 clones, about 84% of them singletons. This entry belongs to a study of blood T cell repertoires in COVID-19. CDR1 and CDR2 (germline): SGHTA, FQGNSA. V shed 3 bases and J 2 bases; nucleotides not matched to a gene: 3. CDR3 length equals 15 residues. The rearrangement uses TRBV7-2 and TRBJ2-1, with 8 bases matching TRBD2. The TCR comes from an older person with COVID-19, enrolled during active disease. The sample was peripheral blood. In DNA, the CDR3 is TGTGCCAGCAGCTTGGACGGGGGGGCCTACAATGAGCAGTTCTTC. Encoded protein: CASSLDGGAYNEQFF.